Included here is one T cell receptor (beta chain) sequence, with context. The assay was immunoSEQ multiplex PCR, and TCRdb's table has in-frame clones only and misses some. This table has about 23,000 clones, around nine tenths appearing once. These data are taken from a study of blood T cell repertoires in COVID-19. Study details: Sources were T cells, B-cell-depleted T cells, or PBMCs; the material itself was cDNA or gDNA.

Germline V gene sequence: CDR1 LNHNV, CDR2 YYDKDF (reference sequence). This CDR3 spans 12 amino acids. The V gene lost 4 bases and the J gene lost 8 bases, with 9 bases spanning the gap. This chain uses TRBV15 with TRBJ2-1, with D tentatively TRBD1 (5 bases). Sequencing was performed on peripheral blood. The clonotype was recovered from a human donor in a cohort sampled during active COVID-19. This CDR3 reads CATSKDTYEQFF. The CDR3 DNA sequence: TGTGCCACCAGCAAGGACACCTATGAGCAGTTCTTC.